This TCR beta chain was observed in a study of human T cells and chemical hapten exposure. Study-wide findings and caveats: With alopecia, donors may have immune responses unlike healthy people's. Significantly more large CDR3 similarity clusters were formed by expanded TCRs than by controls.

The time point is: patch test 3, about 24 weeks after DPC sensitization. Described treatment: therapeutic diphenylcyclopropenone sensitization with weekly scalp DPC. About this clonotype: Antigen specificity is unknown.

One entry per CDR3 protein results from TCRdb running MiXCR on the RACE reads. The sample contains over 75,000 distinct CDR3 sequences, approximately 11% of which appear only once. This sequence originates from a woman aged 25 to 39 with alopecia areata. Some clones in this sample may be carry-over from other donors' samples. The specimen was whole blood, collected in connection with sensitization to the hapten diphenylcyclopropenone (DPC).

The CDR3 sequence: CASSQQAGYTGELFF. Here the CDR3 DNA reads TGTGCCAGCAGCCAACAGGCAGGATACACCGGGGAGCTGTTTTTT. The rearrangement uses TRBV4-2 and TRBJ2-2; D unresolved. The V end lost 2 bases, the J end lost 3 bases, and 10 bases lay between the germline ends. The CDR3 is 15 amino acids. Germline-derived CDR1 and CDR2 are LGHNA and YNFKEQ.